The next 11 T cell receptor beta chains were all read from a single sample in a study of blood T cell repertoires in COVID-19. Some clones are missing from TCRdb's copy, which holds only in-frame ones; the method was immunoSEQ multiplex PCR. Among about 50,000 clones listed, approximately 83% were seen once. The sample was peripheral blood. These receptors all come from a human donor in a cohort sampled during active COVID-19.

The gene calls are TRBV19 and TRBJ1-1, with 10 bases aligning to TRBD1. The CDR3 consists of 16 residues. The germline V gene encodes CDR1 LNHDA and CDR2 SQIVND (reference sequence). Trimming cost V 3 bases and J 7 bases; bases outside gene matches: 11. The CDR3 DNA sequence: TGTGCCAGTAGTATGCTACCGGGACAGGGGAAAGTTGAAGCTTTCTTT. This translates into CASSMLPGQGKVEAFF.

The chain joins TRBV5-5 to TRBJ2-7; 9 positions agree with TRBD2. Germline assignment: CDR1 SGHKS and CDR2 YYEKEE (reference sequence). The CDR3 runs 14 residues. The V and J ends lost 5 bases and 4 bases, in that order; junction bases with no gene match: 7. CDR3 bases: TGTGCCAGCAGTCTAGCGGGATCCCTTTACGAGCAGTACTTC. Amino acids: CASSLAGSLYEQYF.

This chain links TRBV7-9 with TRBJ2-6; 7 bases align to TRBD2. Trimming removed 5 bases from V and 4 bases from J; junction bases left unmatched: 8. There are 16 residues in the CDR3. Per germline, CDR1 SEHNR and CDR2 FQNEAQ (reference sequence). The CDR3 loop is CASSASGAGGANVLTF. The CDR3 DNA reads as TGTGCCAGCAGCGCAAGCGGGGCAGGGGGGGCCAACGTCCTGACTTTC.

This clone has only a few counts. This sequence joins TRBV2 and TRBJ2-5; 14 bases are a match to TRBD2. The trim removed 2 bases at V and 4 bases at J, leaving 3 bases unmatched. The CDR3 has 16 residues. CDR1 is SNHLY, CDR2 FYNNEI, per germline. CDR3 region: CASSEWTSGRRETQYF. The CDR3 DNA is TGTGCCAGCAGTGAATGGACTAGCGGGAGGCGAGAGACCCAGTACTTC.

The V and J genes are TRBV11-2 and TRBJ1-6; 12 bases fit TRBD1. The CDR3 is made up of 16 amino acids. The germline CDR1 and CDR2 sequences are SGHAT and FQNNGV. The J segment lost 7 bases and the V segment lost 5 bases, leaving 6 bases of the junction unmatched. CDR3: CASSHRDRGRNSPLHF. In DNA, the CDR3 is TGTGCCAGCAGCCACCGGGACAGGGGGCGCAATTCACCCCTCCACTTT.

The chain combines TRBV6-4 with TRBJ1-5, with D hard to call. CDR3 size: 18 residues. V gave up 0 bases and J gave up 6 bases, with 21 bases separating them. The germline CDR1 and CDR2 sequences are MRHNA and SNTAGT. The CDR3 is CASSDSIYGVDKSQPQHF. For the CDR3, the DNA is TGTGCCAGCAGTGACTCGATCTACGGGGTTGATAAGAGTCAGCCCCAGCATTTT.

This chain joins TRBV2 and TRBJ2-7, with TRBD1 as a possible D gene (6 bases). CDR3 length: 13 amino acids. Per the germline V gene, CDR1 is SNHLY and CDR2 is FYNNEI. V dropped 6 bases and J dropped 7 bases, with 16 bases sitting between them. This chain's CDR3 is CASRDRPTSEQYF. CDR3 in DNA: TGTGCCAGCAGGGACAGACCTACGAGTGAGCAGTACTTC. Combining the CDR3 with reference TRBV2 and TRBJ2-7 gives the whole variable domain EPEVTQTPSHQVTQMGQEVILRCVPISNHLYFYWYRQILGQKVEFLVSFYNNEISEKSEIFDDQFSVERPDGSNFTLKIRSTKLEDSAMYFCASRDRPTSEQYFGPGTRLTVT.

The V call is TRBV11-2, the J call TRBJ1-2; 8 bases line up with TRBD1. CDR1 is SGHAT, CDR2 FQNNGV, per germline. V lost 5 bases, J lost 5 bases, and 10 bases stayed unmatched. This CDR3 is built from 15 residues. The CDR3: CASSLTGQGGYGYTF. The CDR3 bases are TGTGCCAGCAGCCTAACTGGACAGGGAGGATATGGCTACACCTTC.

The rearrangement uses TRBV4-2 and TRBJ1-2, with 7 bases matching TRBD1. The CDR3 has 12 amino acids. The V and J ends lost 8 bases and 4 bases, in that order; junction bases with no gene match: 4. From germline, CDR1 is LGHNA and CDR2 YNFKEQ. CDR3 residues: CASSDRAYGYTF. The CDR3 DNA follows: TGTGCCAGCTCCGACAGGGCCTATGGCTACACCTTC.

J is TRBJ2-5 and V is TRBV4-2; the D is unclear. Per the germline V gene, CDR1 is LGHNA and CDR2 is YNFKEQ. Trimming pared 0 bases from V and 0 bases from J, leaving 8 bases between. CDR3 length equals 15 residues. CDR3 bases: TGTGCCAGCAGCCAAGAAACTACCGACCAAGAGACCCAGTACTTC. Its translation: CASSQETTDQETQYF.

The rearrangement links TRBV10-3 to TRBJ2-3, with a weak D call TRBD2 (6 bases). The CDR3 spans 17 residues. Trimming pared 4 bases from V and 1 base from J, leaving 18 bases between. Germline V gives CDR1 ENHRY, CDR2 SYGVKD. CDR3 residues: CAISGVSRDWGTDTQYF. DNA of the CDR3: TGTGCCATCAGTGGGGTGTCGCGGGATTGGGGCACAGATACGCAGTATTTT.